The rows below give T cell receptor beta chains drawn from one sample of a study of cytomegalovirus exposure and HLA in healthy donors. Method: immunoSEQ multiplex PCR; TCRdb's copy keeps in-frame clones and lacks some. The data show 90,000 to 100,000 clones, with over 55% seen just once and approximately 5.8% held by the top ten. Sequenced: PBMCs. The receptors here all came from a boy aged 5-17 years in good health and CMV-seropositive. CDR3s include the opening cysteine and the closing phenylalanine or tryptophan. D genes are given only for firm matches. Rows may omit the clone size; those that give it use once, few, many or a size class.

clone size	D gene	V gene	J gene	CDR3 protein	CDR3 DNA
NA	NA	TRBV7-7	TRBJ2-5	CASSFGADNQETQYF	TGTGCTAGCAGCTTTGGGGCCGATAACCAAGAGACCCAGTACTTC
few	NA	TRBV7-8	TRBJ2-7	CASRLRDTVSYEQYF	TGTGCCAGCAGACTCCGGGACACAGTATCCTACGAGCAGTACTTC
NA	NA	TRBV28	TRBJ2-7	CASSRPGELNYEQYF	TGTGCCAGCAGCCGCCCAGGGGAACTGAACTACGAGCAGTACTTC
NA	NA	TRBV15	TRBJ2-7	CATSRERAGLAYEQYF	TGTGCCACCAGCAGAGAGAGGGCAGGTCTAGCCTACGAGCAGTACTTC
few	NA	TRBV27	TRBJ1-2	CASKLIGGKGYTF	TGTGCCAGCAAATTAATAGGCGGGAAGGGCTACACCTTC
once	TRBD2	TRBV7-2	TRBJ2-7	CASSLTSGPSSYEQYF	TGTGCCAGCAGCTTAACTAGCGGGCCGAGCTCCTACGAGCAGTACTTC
few	TRBD1	TRBV7-3	TRBJ2-5	CASSLGPQGAVSGNQETQYF	TGTGCCAGCAGCCTGGGGCCCCAGGGGGCGGTGAGCGGCAACCAAGAGACCCAGTACTTC
NA	TRBD1	TRBV6-5	TRBJ2-2	CASTLGQGATGELFF	TGTGCCAGCACCCTCGGACAGGGGGCAACCGGGGAGCTGTTTTTT
few	TRBD1	TRBV23-1	TRBJ1-1	CASSQPTGGTEAFF	TGCGCCAGCAGTCAGCCTACAGGGGGCACTGAAGCTTTCTTT
once	TRBD1	TRBV9	TRBJ2-7	CASSLSAGTGYDEQYF	TGTGCCAGCAGTCTCAGCGCCGGGACAGGGTATGACGAGCAGTACTTC
NA	NA	TRBV4-1	TRBJ1-3	CASARLGADTIYF	TGCGCCAGCGCCCGGCTAGGGGCGGACACCATATATTTT
NA	NA	TRBV27	TRBJ1-2	CASSGGNIYGYTF	TGTGCCAGCAGTGGGGGGAATATATATGGCTACACCTTC
few	TRBD2	TRBV4-3	TRBJ2-7	CASSQLLAGYEQYF	TGCGCCAGCAGCCAACTACTAGCGGGGTACGAGCAGTACTTC
NA	TRBD1	TRBV27	TRBJ1-1	CASTARTGGDTEAFF	TGTGCCAGCACCGCCCGGACAGGAGGGGACACTGAAGCTTTCTTT
once	NA	TRBV6-5	TRBJ2-7	CASSPLTIPYEQYF	TGTGCCAGCAGTCCCTTAACTATTCCCTACGAGCAGTACTTC
NA	NA	TRBV5-1	TRBJ2-7	CASSLVLGGAYEQYF	TGCGCCAGCAGCTTGGTTCTAGGGGGGGCCTACGAGCAGTACTTC
few	TRBD2	TRBV7-9	TRBJ2-1	CASSLGTSGGKEFF	TGTGCCAGCAGCTTAGGTACTAGCGGGGGTAAAGAGTTCTTC
NA	NA	TRBV27	TRBJ2-1	CASSTSLREPYNEQFF	TGTGCCAGCAGTACCTCGCTCCGGGAACCGTACAATGAGCAGTTCTTC
NA	NA	TRBV5-6	TRBJ2-7	CASSFLGAFLGEQYF	TGTGCCAGCAGCTTTTTGGGGGCCTTCCTCGGGGAGCAGTACTTC
NA	TRBD2	TRBV9	TRBJ2-1	CASSAGLAGVNEQFF	TGTGCCAGCAGCGCGGGACTAGCGGGAGTTAATGAGCAGTTCTTC
few	NA	TRBV11-2	TRBJ1-1	CASSFRGMNTEAFF	TGTGCCAGCAGCTTTAGGGGGATGAACACTGAAGCTTTCTTT
NA	NA	TRBV7-9	TRBJ1-5	CASSSHVSNQPQHF	TGTGCCAGCAGCAGCCACGTTAGCAATCAGCCCCAGCATTTT
few	NA	TRBV5-1	TRBJ2-7	CASSYIPRGDSYEQYF	TGCGCCAGCAGCTACATCCCTCGCGGGGATTCCTACGAGCAGTACTTC
NA	NA	TRBV19	TRBJ1-1	CASQSLGGGPEAFF	TGTGCCAGTCAATCTTTAGGGGGTGGTCCTGAAGCTTTCTTT
NA	NA	TRBV19	TRBJ2-1	CASSYWRSSYNEQFF	TGTGCCAGTAGTTACTGGAGGAGCTCCTACAATGAGCAGTTCTTC
NA	NA	TRBV5-1	TRBJ2-7	CASSLGSAYEQYF	TGCGCCAGCAGCTTGGGTTCAGCCTACGAGCAGTACTTC
NA	NA	TRBV6-1	TRBJ1-5	CASSNRVGQPQNF	TGTGCCAGCAGTAACAGGGTGGGGCAGCCCCAGAATTTT
NA	NA	TRBV5-6	TRBJ2-7	CASSIRDEQYF	TGTGCCAGCAGCATCCGGGACGAGCAGTACTTC
NA	NA	TRBV5-8	TRBJ1-5	CASSYRVQPQNF	TGTGCCAGCAGCTACAGGGTCCAGCCCCAGAATTTT
NA	TRBD2	TRBV29-1	TRBJ2-7	CSVAVSSGRREQYF	TGCAGCGTTGCGGTCTCTAGCGGGAGACGCGAGCAGTACTTC
few	NA	TRBV7-3	TRBJ1-1	CASSFGGGNTEAFF	TGTGCCAGCAGCTTTGGGGGGGGGAACACTGAAGCTTTCTTT